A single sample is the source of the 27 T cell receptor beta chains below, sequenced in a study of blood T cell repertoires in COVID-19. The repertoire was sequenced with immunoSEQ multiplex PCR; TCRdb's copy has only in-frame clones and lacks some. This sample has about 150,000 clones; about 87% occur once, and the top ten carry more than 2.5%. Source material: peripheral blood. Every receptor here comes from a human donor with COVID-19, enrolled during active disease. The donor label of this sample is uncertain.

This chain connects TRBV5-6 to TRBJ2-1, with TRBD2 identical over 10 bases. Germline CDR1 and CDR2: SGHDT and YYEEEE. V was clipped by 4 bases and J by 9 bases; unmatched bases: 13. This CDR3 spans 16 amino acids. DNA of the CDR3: TGTGCCAGCAGCCCCCGAGGAGCGGGAGGGCCAGGTGAGCAGTTCTTC. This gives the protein CASSPRGAGGPGEQFF.

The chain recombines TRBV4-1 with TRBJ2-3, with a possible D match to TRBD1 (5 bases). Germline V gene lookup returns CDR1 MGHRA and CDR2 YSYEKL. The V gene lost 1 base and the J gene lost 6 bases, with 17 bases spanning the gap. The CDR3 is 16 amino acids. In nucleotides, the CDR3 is TGCGCCAGCAGCCAAGTCCTGGACATACAAGGGGATACGCAGTATTTT. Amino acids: CASSQVLDIQGDTQYF.

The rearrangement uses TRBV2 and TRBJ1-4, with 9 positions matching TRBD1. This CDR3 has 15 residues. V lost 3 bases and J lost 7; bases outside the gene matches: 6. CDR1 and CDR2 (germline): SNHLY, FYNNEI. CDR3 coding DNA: TGTGCCAGCAGTGAGGAGGGACAGGGTTTTGAAAAACTGTTTTTT. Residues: CASSEEGQGFEKLFF. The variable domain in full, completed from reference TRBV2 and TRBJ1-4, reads EPEVTQTPSHQVTQMGQEVILRCVPISNHLYFYWYRQILGQKVEFLVSFYNNEISEKSEIFDDQFSVERPDGSNFTLKIRSTKLEDSAMYFCASSEEGQGFEKLFFGSGTQLSVL.

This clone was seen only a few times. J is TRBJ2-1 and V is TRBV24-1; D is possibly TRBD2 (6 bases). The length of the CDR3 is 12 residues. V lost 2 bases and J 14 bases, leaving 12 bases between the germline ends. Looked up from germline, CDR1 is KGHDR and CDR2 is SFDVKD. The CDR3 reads CATSDSGTEEFF. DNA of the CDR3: TGTGCCACCAGTGATTCCGGGACTGAAGAGTTCTTC.

CDR3 amino acids: CSVELGTSGVVDTGELFF. The DNA for the CDR3 is TGCAGCGTTGAGCTCGGGACTAGCGGGGTAGTAGACACCGGGGAGCTGTTTTTT. The chain joins TRBV29-1 to TRBJ2-2, with 13 bases matching TRBD2. CDR1 is SQVTM and CDR2 is ANQGSEA in the germline V gene. The CDR3 totals 18 residues. Losses at the gene ends were 3 bases for V and 3 bases for J; bases not matched to a gene: 10.

The CDR3 DNA reads TGTGCCAGCAGCTTCGGGACAGCCAACACCGGGGAGCTGTTTTTT. Translated, it gives CASSFGTANTGELFF. The V call is TRBV7-2, the J call TRBJ2-2; 7 bases map to TRBD1. The germline V gene encodes CDR1 SGHTA and CDR2 FQGNSA. The CDR3 has 15 residues. V gave up 3 bases and J gave up 2 bases; unmatched junction bases: 3.

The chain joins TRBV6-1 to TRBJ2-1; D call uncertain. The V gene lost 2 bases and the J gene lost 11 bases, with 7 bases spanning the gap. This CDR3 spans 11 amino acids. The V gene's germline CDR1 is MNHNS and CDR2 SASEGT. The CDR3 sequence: CASSELAKQFF. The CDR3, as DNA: TGTGCCAGCAGTGAATTGGCAAAGCAGTTCTTC.

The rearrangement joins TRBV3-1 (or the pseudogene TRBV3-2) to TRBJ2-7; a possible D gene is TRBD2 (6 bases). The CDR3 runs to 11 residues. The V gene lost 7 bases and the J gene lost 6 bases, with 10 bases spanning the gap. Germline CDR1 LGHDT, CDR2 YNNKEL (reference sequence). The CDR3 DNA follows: TGTGCCAGCACCCTGGGGGGCGAGCAGTACTTC. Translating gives CASTLGGEQYF.

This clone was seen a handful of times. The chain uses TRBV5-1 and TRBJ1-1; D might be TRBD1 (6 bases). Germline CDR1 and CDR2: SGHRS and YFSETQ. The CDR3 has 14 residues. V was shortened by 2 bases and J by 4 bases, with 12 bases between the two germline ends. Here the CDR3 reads CASSLTGRGTEAFF. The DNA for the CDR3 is TGCGCCAGCAGCTTAACAGGGAGGGGCACTGAAGCTTTCTTT.

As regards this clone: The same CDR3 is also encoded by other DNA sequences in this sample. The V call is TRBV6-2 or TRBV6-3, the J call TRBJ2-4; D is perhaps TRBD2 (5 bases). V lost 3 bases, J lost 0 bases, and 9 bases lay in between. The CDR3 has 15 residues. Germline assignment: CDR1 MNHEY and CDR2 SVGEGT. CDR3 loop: CASSYDGLAKNIQYF. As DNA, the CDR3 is TGTGCCAGCAGTTATGACGGACTAGCCAAAAACATTCAGTACTTC.

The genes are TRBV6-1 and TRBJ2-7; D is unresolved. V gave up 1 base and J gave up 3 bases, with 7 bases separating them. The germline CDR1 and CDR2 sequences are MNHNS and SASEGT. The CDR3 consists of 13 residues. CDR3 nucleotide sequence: TGTGCCAGCAGTGAAGATGCAGGCTACGAGCAGTACTTC. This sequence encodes CASSEDAGYEQYF.

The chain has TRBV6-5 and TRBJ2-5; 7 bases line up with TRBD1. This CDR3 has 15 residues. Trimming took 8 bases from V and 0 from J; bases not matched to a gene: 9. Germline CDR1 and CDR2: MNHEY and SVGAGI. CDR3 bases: TGTGCCAGCTCCTTAAACAGGGGAAACCAAGAGACCCAGTACTTC. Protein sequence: CASSLNRGNQETQYF.

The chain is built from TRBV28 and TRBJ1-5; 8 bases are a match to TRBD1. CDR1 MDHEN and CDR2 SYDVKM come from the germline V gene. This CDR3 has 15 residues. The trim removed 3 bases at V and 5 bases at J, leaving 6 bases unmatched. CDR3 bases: TGTGCCAGCAGTTTTCTCAGGGGGCCCGATCAGCCCCAGCATTTT. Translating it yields CASSFLRGPDQPQHF. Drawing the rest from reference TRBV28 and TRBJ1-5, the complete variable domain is DVKVTQSSRYLVKRTGEKVFLECVQDMDHENMFWYRQDPGLGLRLIYFSYDVKMKEKGDIPEGYSVSREKKERFSLILESASTNQTSMYLCASSFLRGPDQPQHFGDGTRLSIL.

CDR3 coding DNA: TGTGCCACCAGAACCCAGGGAGCCAAAAACATTCAGTACTTC. The encoded protein is CATRTQGAKNIQYF. This rearrangement joins TRBV6-5 to TRBJ2-4; D perhaps matches TRBD1 (5 bases). With 10 bases removed from V and 0 bases from J, the gap between germline ends came to 13 bases. Germline CDR1 reads MNHEY; CDR2 reads SVGAGI. This CDR3 comprises 14 residues.

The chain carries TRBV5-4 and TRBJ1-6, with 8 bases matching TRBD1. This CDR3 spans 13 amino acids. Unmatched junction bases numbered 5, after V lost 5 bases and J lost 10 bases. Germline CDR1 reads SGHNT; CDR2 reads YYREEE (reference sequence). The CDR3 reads CASRMDRDSPLHF. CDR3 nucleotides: TGTGCCAGCAGGATGGACAGGGACTCACCCCTCCACTTT.

CDR3 protein: CASSIGLTGTTYGYTF. DNA for the CDR3: TGTGCCAGTAGTATAGGACTGACAGGCACGACTTATGGCTACACCTTC. The chain employs TRBV19 and TRBJ1-2, with D possibly being TRBD1 (6 bases). The CDR3 spans 16 residues. The V and J ends lost 1 base and 5 bases respectively, with 17 bases between them. CDR1 LNHDA and CDR2 SQIVND come from the germline V gene (reference sequence).

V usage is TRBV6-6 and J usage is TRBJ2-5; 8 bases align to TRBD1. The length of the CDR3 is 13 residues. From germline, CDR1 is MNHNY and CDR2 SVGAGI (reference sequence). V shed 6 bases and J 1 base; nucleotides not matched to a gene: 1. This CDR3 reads CASSDRGQETQYF. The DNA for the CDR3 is TGTGCCAGCAGCGACAGGGGCCAAGAGACCCAGTACTTC.

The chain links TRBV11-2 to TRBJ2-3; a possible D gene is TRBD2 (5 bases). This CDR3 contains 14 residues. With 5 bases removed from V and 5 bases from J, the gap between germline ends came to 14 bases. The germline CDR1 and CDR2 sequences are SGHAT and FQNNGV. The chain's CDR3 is CASSPLVGGDTQYF. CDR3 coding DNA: TGTGCCAGCAGCCCACTAGTGGGTGGAGATACGCAGTATTTT.

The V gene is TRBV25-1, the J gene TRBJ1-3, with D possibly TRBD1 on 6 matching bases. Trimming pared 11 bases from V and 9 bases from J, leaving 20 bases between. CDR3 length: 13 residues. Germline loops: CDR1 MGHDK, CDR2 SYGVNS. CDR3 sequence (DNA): TGTGCCGCCGAAGCTGGGCAGGGGTCCACCATATATTTT. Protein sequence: CAAEAGQGSTIYF.

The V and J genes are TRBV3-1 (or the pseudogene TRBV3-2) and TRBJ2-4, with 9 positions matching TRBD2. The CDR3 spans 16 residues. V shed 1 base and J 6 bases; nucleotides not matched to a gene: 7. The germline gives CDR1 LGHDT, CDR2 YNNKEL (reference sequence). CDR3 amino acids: CASSQGLAGLVNIQYF. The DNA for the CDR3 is TGTGCCAGCAGCCAAGGTCTAGCGGGGTTGGTAAACATTCAGTACTTC.

CDR3 region: CSVDGQGYNEQFF. The CDR3 nucleotides read TGCAGCGTTGATGGTCAGGGCTACAATGAGCAGTTCTTC. This sequence joins TRBV29-1 and TRBJ2-1; possible D gene TRBD1, 5 bases. Germline values: CDR1 SQVTM, CDR2 ANQGSEA. There are 13 residues in the CDR3. V lost 3 bases to trimming and J lost 3 bases, with 9 bases between them.

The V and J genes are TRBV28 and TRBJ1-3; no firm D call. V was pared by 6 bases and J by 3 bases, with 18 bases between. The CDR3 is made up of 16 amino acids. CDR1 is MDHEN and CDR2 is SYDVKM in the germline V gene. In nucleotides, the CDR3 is TGTGCCAGCAGCTGGGAGGAGGGCCTAGTTGGAAACACCATATATTTT. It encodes CASSWEEGLVGNTIYF.

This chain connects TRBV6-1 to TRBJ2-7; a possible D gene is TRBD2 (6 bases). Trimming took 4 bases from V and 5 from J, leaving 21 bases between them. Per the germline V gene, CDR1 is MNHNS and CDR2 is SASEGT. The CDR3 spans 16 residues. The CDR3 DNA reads TGTGCCAGCAGTGGAAGTGATCGGGTCTGGGGGGACGAGCAGTACTTC. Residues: CASSGSDRVWGDEQYF.

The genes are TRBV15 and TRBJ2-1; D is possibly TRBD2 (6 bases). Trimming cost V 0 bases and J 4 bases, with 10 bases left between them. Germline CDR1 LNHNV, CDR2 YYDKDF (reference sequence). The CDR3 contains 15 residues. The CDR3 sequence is CATSRDLGGYNEQFF. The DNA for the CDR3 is TGTGCCACCAGCAGAGATCTGGGGGGTTACAATGAGCAGTTCTTC.

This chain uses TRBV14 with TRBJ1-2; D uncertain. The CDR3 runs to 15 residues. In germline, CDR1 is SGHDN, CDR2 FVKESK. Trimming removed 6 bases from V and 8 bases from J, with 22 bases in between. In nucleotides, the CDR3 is TGTGCCAGCAGTCATAAAAACGGGCAAACGGGAGGCTACACCTTC. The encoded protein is CASSHKNGQTGGYTF.

The CDR3 sequence: CASSTRQGVNTEAFF. CDR3 sequence (DNA): TGCGCCAGCAGCACCAGACAGGGGGTGAACACTGAAGCTTTCTTT. The chain combines TRBV5-1 with TRBJ1-1; 9 nucleotides align to TRBD1. V was clipped by 4 bases and J by 0 bases; unmatched bases: 4. This CDR3 has 15 amino acids. Germline lookup yields CDR1 SGHRS and CDR2 YFSETQ.

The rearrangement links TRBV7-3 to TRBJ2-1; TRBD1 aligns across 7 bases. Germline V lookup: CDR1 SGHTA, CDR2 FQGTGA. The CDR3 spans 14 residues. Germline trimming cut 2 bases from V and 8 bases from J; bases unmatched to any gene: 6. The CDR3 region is CASSLGTAHDEQFF. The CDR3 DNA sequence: TGTGCCAGCAGCTTAGGGACAGCTCACGATGAGCAGTTCTTC.